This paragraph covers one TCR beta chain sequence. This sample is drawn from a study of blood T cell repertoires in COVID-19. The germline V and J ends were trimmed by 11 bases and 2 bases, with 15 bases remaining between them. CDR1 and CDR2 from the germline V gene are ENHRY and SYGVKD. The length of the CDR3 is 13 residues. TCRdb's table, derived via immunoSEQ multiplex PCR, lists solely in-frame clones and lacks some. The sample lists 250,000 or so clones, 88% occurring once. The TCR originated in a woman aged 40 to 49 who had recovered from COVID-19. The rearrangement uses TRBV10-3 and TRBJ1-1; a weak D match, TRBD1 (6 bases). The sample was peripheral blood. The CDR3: CAVRGGHNTEAFF. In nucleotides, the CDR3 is TGTGCCGTCCGAGGGGGACACAACACTGAAGCTTTCTTT.